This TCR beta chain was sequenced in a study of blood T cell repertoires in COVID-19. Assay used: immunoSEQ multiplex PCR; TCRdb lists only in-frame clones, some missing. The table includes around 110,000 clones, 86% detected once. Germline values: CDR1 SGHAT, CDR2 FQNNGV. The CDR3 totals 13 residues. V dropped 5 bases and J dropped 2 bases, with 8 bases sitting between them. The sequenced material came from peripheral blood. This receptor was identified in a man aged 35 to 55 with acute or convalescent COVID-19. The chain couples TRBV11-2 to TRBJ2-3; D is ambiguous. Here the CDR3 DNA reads TGTGCCAGCAGCCGCGGCTACACAGATACGCAGTATTTT. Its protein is CASSRGYTDTQYF.